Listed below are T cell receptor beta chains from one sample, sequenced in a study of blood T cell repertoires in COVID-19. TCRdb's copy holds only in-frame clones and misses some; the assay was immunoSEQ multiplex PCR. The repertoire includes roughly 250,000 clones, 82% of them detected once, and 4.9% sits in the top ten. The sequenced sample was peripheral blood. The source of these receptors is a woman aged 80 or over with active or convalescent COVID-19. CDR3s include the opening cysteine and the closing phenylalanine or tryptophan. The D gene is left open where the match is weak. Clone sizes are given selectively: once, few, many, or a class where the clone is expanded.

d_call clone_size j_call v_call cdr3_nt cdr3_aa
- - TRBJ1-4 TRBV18 TGTGCCAGCTCACCAGTACAGGCGAATGAAAAACTGTTTTTT CASSPVQANEKLFF
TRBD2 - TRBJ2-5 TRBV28 TGTGCCAGTAAAGCGGGGGGGATACAAGAGACCCAGTACTTC CASKAGGIQETQYF
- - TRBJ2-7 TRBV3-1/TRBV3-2 TGTGCCAGCAGCCAATATTCGGGGTACGAGCAGTACTTC CASSQYSGYEQYF
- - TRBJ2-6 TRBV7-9 TGTGCCAGCAGCACTACAGGGGCCAACGTCCTGACTTTC CASSTTGANVLTF
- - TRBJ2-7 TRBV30 TGTGCCTGGAGTGCTCAGGGGAACTACGAGCAGTACTTC CAWSAQGNYEQYF
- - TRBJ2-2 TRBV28 TGTGCCAGCAGTTCTCCCGGAGGCAGCGCGAACACCGGGGAGCTGTTTTTT CASSSPGGSANTGELFF
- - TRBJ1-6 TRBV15 TGTGCCACCAGCAGAGACAGGGATAATTCACCCCTCCACTTT CATSRDRDNSPLHF
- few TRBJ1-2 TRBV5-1 TGCGCCAGCAGCTTAGCGTCGGATGGCTACACCTTC CASSLASDGYTF
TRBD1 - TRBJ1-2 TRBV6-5 TGTGCCAGCTCCAGGACAGGGAATGGCTACACCTTC CASSRTGNGYTF
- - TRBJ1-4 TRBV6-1 TGTGCCAGCAGTGATTCGTGGCAGACTACAACTAATGAAAAACTGTTTTTT CASSDSWQTTTNEKLFF
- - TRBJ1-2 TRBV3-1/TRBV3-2 TGTGCCAGCAGCCAATTCCAGGACTATTTCGGCTACACCTTC CASSQFQDYFGYTF
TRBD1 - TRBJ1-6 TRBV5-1 TGCGCCAGCAGCGTGGACAGGGATAATTCACCCCTCCACTTT CASSVDRDNSPLHF
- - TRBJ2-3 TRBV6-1 TGTGCCAGCAGTGAGATCATTGGGGTAGGGGCAGATACGCAGTATTTT CASSEIIGVGADTQYF
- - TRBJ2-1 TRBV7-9 TGTGCCAGCAGCTCGGCCAGGGGAAGACTATACAATGAGCAGTTCTTC CASSSARGRLYNEQFF
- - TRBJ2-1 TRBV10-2 TGCGCCAGCAGAGACAGGCTCACCTCTTCCTACAATGAGCAGTTCTTC CASRDRLTSSYNEQFF
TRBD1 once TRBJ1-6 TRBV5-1 TGCGCCAGCAGCTCGGGACAGGTGAATTCACCCCTCCACTTT CASSSGQVNSPLHF
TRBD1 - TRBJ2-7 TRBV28 TGTGCCAGCAGTACACCGGGACAGGGGGCTGTGTACGAGCAGTACTTC CASSTPGQGAVYEQYF
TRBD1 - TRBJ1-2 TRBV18 TGTGCCAGCTCACCAGGGACAGGGTCGGACTATGGCTACACCTTC CASSPGTGSDYGYTF